The entry that follows covers one T cell receptor (beta chain) sequence. The data were taken from a study of T cell clonotyping in hematopoietic cell transplantation. TCRdb's table, derived via immunoSEQ multiplex PCR, lists solely in-frame clones and lacks some. The data contain fewer than 70,000 clones, roughly 93% of them seen just once; the ten biggest clones take up around 1.6%. CDR3 size: 17 residues. The ends were cut back, 0 bases at V and 0 bases at J, with 13 bases in the middle. Germline lookup yields CDR1 LGHNA and CDR2 YNFKEQ. The J gene is TRBJ2-3, the V gene TRBV4-2, with a weak D call TRBD2 (7 bases). The sequence was collected from a man aged 50 or older in good health. Some clones in this sample may be carry-over from other donors' samples. Sequencing was carried out using peripheral blood mononuclear cells. The CDR3: CASSQDGAGASTDTQYF. The DNA for the CDR3 is TGTGCCAGCAGCCAAGATGGGGCGGGGGCTAGCACAGATACGCAGTATTTT.